This T cell receptor (beta chain) was obtained from a study of blood T cell repertoires in COVID-19. Study as a whole: Samples came from the United States, Italy and Spain, spanning acute and convalescent COVID-19. PBMCs, B-cell-depleted T cells, or T cells were the source of the cDNA or gDNA that made up the material.

Methods used by the authors: Estimates of nucleated cell counts were drawn from the amplification of reference gene primers. Sequencing used immunoSEQ multiplex PCR; TCRdb keeps in-frame clones, though not all of them. That table furnishes V, J and clone size, whereas the DNA furnished D and trimming. Of just over 60,000 clones listed, under 85% are singletons. This CDR3 region has 13 residues. The ends lost 6 bases at V and 6 bases at J; junction bases unmatched: 8. Germline V gives CDR1 SQVTM, CDR2 ANQGSEA. This clone was seen a handful of times. This clonotype was obtained from a woman aged 80 or older with active or convalescent COVID-19. Sequencing was performed on peripheral blood. J is TRBJ1-5 and V is TRBV29-1; TRBD1 aligns across 7 bases. Here the CDR3 reads CSVQTGSGQPQHF. The DNA for the CDR3 is TGCAGCGTCCAGACAGGGTCGGGTCAGCCCCAGCATTTT. Filled out from reference TRBV29-1 and TRBJ1-5, the complete variable domain reads SAVISQKPSRDICQRGTSLTIQCQVDSQVTMMFWYRQQPGQSLTLIATANQGSEATYESGFVIDKFPISRPNLTFSTLTVSNMSPEDSSIYLCSVQTGSGQPQHFGDGTRLSIL.